One and the same sample provided the 24 T cell receptor beta chains below, sequenced in a study of cytomegalovirus exposure and HLA in healthy donors. Primers for the PCR totalled 60 Vbeta and 13 Jbeta. Only in-frame clones appear in the TCRdb table, and some are missing; sequencing was by immunoSEQ multiplex PCR. The table records roughly 180,000 clones, about four fifths of them present only once. The sequencing sample was made of PBMCs. The receptors were gathered from a woman between 25 and 40 years old in good health and CMV-seropositive.

V is TRBV5-4 and J is TRBJ2-6, with D possibly matching TRBD2 (7 bases). The CDR3 loop spans 20 amino acids. Trimming cost V 1 base and J 0 bases, with 20 bases left between them. From germline, CDR1 is SGHNT and CDR2 YYREEE (reference sequence). The CDR3 sequence: CASSLRGRGVPLSGANVLTF. CDR3 sequence (DNA): TGTGCCAGCAGCTTGAGGGGGAGGGGGGTCCCACTCTCTGGGGCCAACGTCCTGACTTTC.

The chain links TRBV7-2 to TRBJ2-2, with a tentative D call TRBD2 (5 bases). This CDR3 is built from 13 residues. The germline V gene encodes CDR1 SGHTA and CDR2 FQGNSA. V was cut by 5 bases and J by 4 bases, with 8 bases left in between. The CDR3 sequence is CASSKRGTGELFF. The DNA of the CDR3 is TGTGCCAGCAGCAAACGGGGCACCGGGGAGCTGTTTTTT.

V usage is TRBV7-3 and J usage is TRBJ2-3; 10 bases map to TRBD2. The CDR3 contains 14 residues. Germline V lookup: CDR1 SGHTA, CDR2 FQGTGA. V lost 4 bases and J lost 4; bases outside the gene matches: 2. The CDR3 sequence: CASSSSGGADTQYF. The CDR3 region has the DNA TGTGCCAGCAGCTCCAGCGGGGGGGCAGATACGCAGTATTTT.

V gene TRBV27 combines with J gene TRBJ2-1; the D gene is possibly TRBD2 (6 bases). The V end lost 2 bases, the J end lost 3 bases, and 23 bases lay between the germline ends. Germline values: CDR1 MNHEY, CDR2 SMNVEV (reference sequence). This CDR3 is 19 amino acids long. The CDR3 region has the DNA TGTGCCAGCAGTTTAACCCCCCAACTGGCTCTAGCGAGCTACAATGAGCAGTTCTTC. It is translated as CASSLTPQLALASYNEQFF.

This chain connects TRBV6-6 to TRBJ1-1; D remains ambiguous. Germline assignment: CDR1 MNHNY and CDR2 SVGAGI (reference sequence). The CDR3 length is 14 residues. Trimming cost V 0 bases and J 0 bases, with 5 bases left between them. In nucleotides, the CDR3 is TGTGCCAGCAGTTACTCACCAGTGAACACTGAAGCTTTCTTT. Residues: CASSYSPVNTEAFF.

The CDR3 protein is CASSRGATFDTDTQYF. The CDR3 DNA is TGTGCCAGCAGTCGGGGAGCGACTTTCGACACAGATACGCAGTATTTT. The V call is TRBV28, the J call TRBJ2-3, with TRBD2 as a possible D gene (5 bases). CDR3 size: 16 residues. CDR1 is MDHEN and CDR2 is SYDVKM in the germline V gene. Trimming stripped 5 bases from V and 2 bases from J, with 17 bases between.

The chain combines TRBV4-1 with TRBJ2-2; 12 bases are a match to TRBD2. The CDR3 is made up of 19 amino acids. Looked up from germline, CDR1 is MGHRA and CDR2 is YSYEKL. The ends lost 2 bases at V and 3 bases at J; junction bases unmatched: 10. CDR3 in DNA: TGCGCCAGCAGCCAAAACCGACTAGCGGGAGTCCGATACACCGGGGAGCTGTTTTTT. Its translation is CASSQNRLAGVRYTGELFF.

The chain couples TRBV7-9 to TRBJ2-1; D might be TRBD2 (7 bases). This CDR3 has 15 residues. From germline, CDR1 is SEHNR and CDR2 FQNEAQ (reference sequence). Trimming took 4 bases from V and 9 from J, leaving 19 bases between them. The DNA of the CDR3 is TGTGCCAGCAGCTCGAGACTAGTAAGGGGGGGTGAGCAGTTCTTC. It translates to CASSSRLVRGGEQFF.

The rearrangement joins TRBV2 to TRBJ2-6, with D unclear. The CDR3 loop spans 15 amino acids. V was trimmed by 0 bases and J by 1 base, leaving 4 bases between them. The germline gives CDR1 SNHLY, CDR2 FYNNEI. The CDR3 is CASSEAGSGANVLTF. The CDR3 DNA is TGTGCCAGCAGTGAAGCCGGGTCTGGGGCCAACGTCCTGACTTTC.

The genes are TRBV18 and TRBJ1-1; tentative D call: TRBD1 (6 bases). Germline V lookup: CDR1 KGHSH, CDR2 LQKENI. The CDR3 extends over 14 amino acids. Between the trimmed V and J ends, which lost 0 bases and 9 bases, there was a span of 14 bases. CDR3 residues: CASSPPRTDFQAFF. The CDR3 nucleotides are TGTGCCAGCTCACCACCGAGGACAGATTTTCAAGCTTTCTTT.

This sequence joins TRBV18 and TRBJ2-7, with D unresolved. The CDR3 contains 13 residues. V shed 6 bases and J shed 0 bases, with 9 bases lying between them. CDR1 KGHSH and CDR2 LQKENI come from the germline V gene. The CDR3 sequence: CASSRANSYEQYF. The CDR3 DNA sequence: TGTGCCAGCTCCCGAGCGAACTCCTACGAGCAGTACTTC.

The rearrangement uses TRBV28 and TRBJ1-5; the match to TRBD1 covers 7 bases. Trimming removed 6 bases from V and 5 bases from J; junction bases left unmatched: 4. The CDR3 has 13 amino acids. In germline, CDR1 is MDHEN, CDR2 SYDVKM. CDR3 bases: TGTGCCAGCAGAGACAGGGCCGATCAGCCCCAGCATTTT. Translating it yields CASRDRADQPQHF.

The CDR3, as DNA: TGTGCCAGCAGTGATGCGGGGCAGCCCCAGCATTTT. Translation gives CASSDAGQPQHF. The J gene is TRBJ1-5, the V gene TRBV6-1; the D is unclear. V was pared by 3 bases and J by 7 bases, with 7 bases between. Germline V gene data show CDR1 as MNHNS and CDR2 as SASEGT. The CDR3 runs to 12 residues.

The J gene is TRBJ2-5, the V gene TRBV7-2, with D unresolved. The CDR3 runs 12 residues. Germline CDR1 and CDR2: SGHTA and FQGNSA. V lost 5 bases and J 3 bases, leaving 7 bases between the germline ends. CDR3 nucleotides: TGTGCCAGCAGCCCCCGGGAAGAGACCCAGTACTTC. It codes for CASSPREETQYF.

The V gene is TRBV6-1, the J gene TRBJ1-5; 9 bases are shared with TRBD1. The V and J ends lost 2 bases and 7 bases, in that order; junction bases with no gene match: 6. CDR1 and CDR2 from the germline V gene are MNHNS and SASEGT. The CDR3 is made up of 15 amino acids. CDR3 region: CASSETGGGLQPQHF. The CDR3 DNA reads as TGTGCCAGCAGTGAAACAGGGGGCGGGTTACAGCCCCAGCATTTT.

The chain links TRBV5-8 to TRBJ2-7, with TRBD1 as a possible D gene (5 bases). The germline V and J ends were trimmed by 4 bases and 3 bases, with 11 bases remaining between them. From germline, CDR1 is SGHTS and CDR2 YDEGEE. The CDR3 runs 13 residues. This chain's CDR3 is CASSRRDLYEQYF. CDR3 DNA sequence: TGTGCCAGCAGCCGCAGGGATCTCTACGAGCAGTACTTC.

The chain employs TRBV15 and TRBJ2-3; maybe TRBD1 (5 bases). V was cut by 6 bases and J by 0 bases, with 13 bases left in between. This CDR3 contains 15 residues. CDR1 is LNHNV and CDR2 is YYDKDF in the germline V gene (reference sequence). The CDR3: CATRGDSDSTDTQYF. CDR3 DNA: TGTGCCACCAGGGGCGACAGCGATAGCACAGATACGCAGTATTTT.

A single count supports this clone. The chain combines TRBV18 with TRBJ2-5; tentatively, D is TRBD2 (5 bases). The germline CDR1 and CDR2 sequences are KGHSH and LQKENI. Deletions cut 2 bases from V and 5 bases from J, with 9 bases between. This CDR3 contains 13 residues. The CDR3 is CASSPGRGETQYF. The CDR3 nucleotides read TGTGCCAGCTCACCAGGCAGAGGGGAGACCCAGTACTTC.

V usage is TRBV7-2 and J usage is TRBJ1-1; TRBD1 is a possible D gene (6 bases). V gave up 2 bases and J gave up 4 bases, with 11 bases separating them. Germline V gene sequence: CDR1 SGHTA, CDR2 FQGNSA. The CDR3 is made up of 14 amino acids. The CDR3 sequence: CASSLLLGGTEAFF. The CDR3 DNA reads as TGTGCCAGCAGCTTACTACTAGGGGGCACTGAAGCTTTCTTT.

The chain recombines TRBV6-6 with TRBJ2-5, with 10 bases fitting TRBD1. The J call is doubtful: the DNA matches TRBJ2-7 better. Germline lookup yields CDR1 MNHNY and CDR2 SVGAGI (reference sequence). The CDR3 is 16 residues long. CDR3 protein: CASSYGQGGISYEQYF. The CDR3 DNA reads as TGTGCCAGCAGTTACGGACAGGGGGGGATCTCCTACGAGCAGTACTTC.

This rearrangement joins TRBV12-5 to TRBJ1-2; 9 bases align to TRBD1. V was clipped by 5 bases and J by 8 bases; unmatched bases: 6. The V gene's germline CDR1 is LGHNT and CDR2 FRNRAP. The CDR3 runs 13 residues. The CDR3 sequence is CASGLTGGEGYTF. The CDR3 DNA follows: TGTGCTAGTGGTCTCACAGGGGGCGAAGGCTACACCTTC.

The genes are TRBV5-6 and TRBJ1-2, with 7 bases matching TRBD1. The CDR3 runs 14 residues. The V segment lost 3 bases and the J segment 4 bases; nucleotides outside the gene matches: 6. CDR1 is SGHDT, CDR2 YYEEEE, per germline. The CDR3 loop reads CASSSTGATYGYTF. CDR3 in DNA: TGTGCCAGCAGCTCCACAGGGGCGACCTATGGCTACACCTTC.

The chain recombines TRBV28 with TRBJ2-7, with 13 bases matching TRBD2. Germline trimming cut 4 bases from V and 4 bases from J; bases unmatched to any gene: 10. The CDR3 has 17 amino acids. Germline V gives CDR1 MDHEN, CDR2 SYDVKM. The CDR3 is CASSWDEGLAGEYEQYF. For the CDR3, the DNA is TGTGCCAGCAGTTGGGACGAAGGACTAGCGGGAGAGTACGAGCAGTACTTC.

Only one count was recorded for this clone. The rearrangement links TRBV16 to TRBJ1-1; D is ambiguous. Germline lookup yields CDR1 KGHSY and CDR2 FQNENV. Trimming pared 2 bases from V and 6 bases from J, leaving 10 bases between. CDR3 length equals 13 residues. CDR3 region: CASSQDTPPEAFF. The CDR3 coding sequence is TGTGCCAGCAGCCAAGACACCCCGCCTGAAGCTTTCTTT.